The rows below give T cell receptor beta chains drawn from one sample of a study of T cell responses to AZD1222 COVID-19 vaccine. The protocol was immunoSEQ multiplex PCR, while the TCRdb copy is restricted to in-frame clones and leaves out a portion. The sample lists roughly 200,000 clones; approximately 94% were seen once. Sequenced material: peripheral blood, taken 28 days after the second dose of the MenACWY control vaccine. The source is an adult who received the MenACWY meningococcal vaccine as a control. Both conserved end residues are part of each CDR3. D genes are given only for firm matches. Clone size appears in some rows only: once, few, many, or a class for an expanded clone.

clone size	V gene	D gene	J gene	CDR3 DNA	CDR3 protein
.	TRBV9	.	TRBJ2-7	TGTGCCAGCAGCCCCCACGTAGGAGGGGGGATCGAGCAGTACTTC	CASSPHVGGGIEQYF
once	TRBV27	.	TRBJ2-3	TGTGCCAGCATAGGAGCAGGCGGGCAGTATTTT	CASIGAGGQYF
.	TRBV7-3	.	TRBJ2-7	TGTGCCAGCTGTGAAGAAGAGCAGTACTTC	CASCEEEQYF
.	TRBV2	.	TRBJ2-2	TGTGCCAGCACCCGGGACGCGATTGTCGGGGAGCTGTTTTTT	CASTRDAIVGELFF
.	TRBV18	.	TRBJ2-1	TGTGCCAGCTCACCTGAACAGGTCAATGAGCAGTTCTTC	CASSPEQVNEQFF
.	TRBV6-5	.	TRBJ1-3	TGTGCCAGCAGTTACCGACTTGGAAACACCATATATTTT	CASSYRLGNTIYF
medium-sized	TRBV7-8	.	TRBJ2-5	TGTGCCAGCAGCTTCGTCAGGAGAGAGACCCAGTACTTC	CASSFVRRETQYF
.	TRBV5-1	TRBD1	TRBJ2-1	TGCGCCAGCAGCTTGGTTCCGGACAGGGCCTACAATGAGCAGTTCTTC	CASSLVPDRAYNEQFF
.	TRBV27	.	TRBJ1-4	TGTGCCAGCAGTAAGGCCCCTGGATTCCCTAATGAAAAACTGTTTTTT	CASSKAPGFPNEKLFF
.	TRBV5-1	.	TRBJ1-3	TGCGCCAGCAGCTTGGGCCGGAGCTCTGGAAACACCATATATTTT	CASSLGRSSGNTIYF
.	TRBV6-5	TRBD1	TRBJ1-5	TGTGCCAGCAGTCCGGGACAGGGCCCGAATCAGCCCCAGCATTTT	CASSPGQGPNQPQHF
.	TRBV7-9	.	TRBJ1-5	TGTGCCAGCAGCTTAAATTGGCAGTATAGCAATCAGCCCCAGCATTTT	CASSLNWQYSNQPQHF
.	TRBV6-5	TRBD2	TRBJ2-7	TGTGCCACCGAAGGGCGCAGCGGGGCCTACGAGCAGTACTTC	CATEGRSGAYEQYF
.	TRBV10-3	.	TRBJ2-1	TGTGCCATCAGTGAGTCGTTACAGGGTTTGGGCTCCTACAATGAGCAGTTCTTC	CAISESLQGLGSYNEQFF
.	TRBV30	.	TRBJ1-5	TGTGCCTGGGGATTGGGCCGACATCAGCCCCAGCATTTT	CAWGLGRHQPQHF
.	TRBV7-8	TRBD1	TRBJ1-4	TGTGCCAGCAGCTTAGAGACAGGGGGAAGTGAAAAACTGTTTTTT	CASSLETGGSEKLFF
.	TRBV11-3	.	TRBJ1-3	TGTGCCAGCAGCTCGGACGGGCCTGGAAACACCATATATTTT	CASSSDGPGNTIYF
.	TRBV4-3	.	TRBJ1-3	TGCGCCAGCAGCCAAGTTCCAGGGGCCCCAGAACCAGCGGGAAACACCATATATTTT	CASSQVPGAPEPAGNTIYF
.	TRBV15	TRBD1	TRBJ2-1	TGTGCCACCAGCAGAGACGCTGGAGCAGGGGGCAATGAGCAGTTCTTC	CATSRDAGAGGNEQFF
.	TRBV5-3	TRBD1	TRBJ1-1	TGTGCCAGAATTACCGGGACAGGGGTCACTGAAGCTTTCTTT	CARITGTGVTEAFF
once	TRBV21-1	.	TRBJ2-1	TGTGCCAGCAGCAAAGTAGGAGGGGGGCCCTACAATGAGCAGTTCTTC	CASSKVGGGPYNEQFF
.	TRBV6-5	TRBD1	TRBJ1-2	TGTGCCAGCATTGGACAGGGGGCGGAGGGCTACACCTTC	CASIGQGAEGYTF
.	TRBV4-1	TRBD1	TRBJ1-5	TGCGCCAGCAGCCAAGTTGAGGGGGCCGAGGGCAATCAGCCCCAGCATTTT	CASSQVEGAEGNQPQHF
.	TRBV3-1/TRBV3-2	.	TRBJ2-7	TGTGCCAGCAGCCAAGGACAGTCCCTTACCTACGAGCAGTACTTC	CASSQGQSLTYEQYF
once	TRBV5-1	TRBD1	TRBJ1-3	TGCGCCAGCAGCCCGGACGGGACAGCAGTAAACACCATATATTTT	CASSPDGTAVNTIYF
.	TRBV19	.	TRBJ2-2	TGTGCCAGTAATTTGAGGGGGGAGCTGTTTTTT	CASNLRGELFF
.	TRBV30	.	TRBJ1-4	TGTGCCTGGAGTGCAGGAAGACTGTTTTTT	CAWSAGRLFF
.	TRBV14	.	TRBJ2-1	TGTGCCAGCAGCCAAAGATTCCCTCTGGATGAGCAGTTCTTC	CASSQRFPLDEQFF
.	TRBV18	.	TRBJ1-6	TGTGCCAGCTCGAAAGAGGGAGGGATCAATTCACCCCTCCACTTT	CASSKEGGINSPLHF
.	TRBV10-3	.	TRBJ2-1	TGTGCCATCAGTGACGGGAGCTCCTACAATGAGCAGTTCTTC	CAISDGSSYNEQFF
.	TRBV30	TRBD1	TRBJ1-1	TGTGCCTGGAGTGTTCTCAGGGGGAGGAACACTGAAGCTTTCTTT	CAWSVLRGRNTEAFF
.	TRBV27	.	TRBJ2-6	TGTGCCAGCAGTTTAGCCATCAACTCTGGGGCCAACGTCCTGACTTTC	CASSLAINSGANVLTF
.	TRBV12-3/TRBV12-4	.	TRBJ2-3	TGTGCCAGCACCCCTCAGTTGGGAGATACGCAGTATTTT	CASTPQLGDTQYF
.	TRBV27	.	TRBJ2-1	TGTGCCAGCAGTTTAGCGGTAGCGGCCAACAATGAGCAGTTCTTC	CASSLAVAANNEQFF
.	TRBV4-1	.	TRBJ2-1	TGCGCCAGCAGCCAAGATATGACTAGTGGCGTCGATGAGCAGTTCTTC	CASSQDMTSGVDEQFF
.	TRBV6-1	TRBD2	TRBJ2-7	TGTGCCAGCAGTGCCTTGACTAGCGGGGGTTCCTACGAGCAGTACTTC	CASSALTSGGSYEQYF
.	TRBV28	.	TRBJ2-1	TGTGCCAGCAGTTTGCCGGAAAACAATGAGCAGTTCTTC	CASSLPENNEQFF
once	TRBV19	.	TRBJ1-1	TGTGCCAGTAGTATGAATATCGGGCCGGGCGGCACTGAAGCTTTCTTT	CASSMNIGPGGTEAFF
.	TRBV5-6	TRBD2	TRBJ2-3	TGTGCCAGCAGCTTGGGACTAGCGGAGAGCACAGATACGCAGTATTTT	CASSLGLAESTDTQYF
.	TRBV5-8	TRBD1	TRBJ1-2	TGTGCCAGCAGCTCGACCTCACAGGGGGCGATTGGCTACACCTTC	CASSSTSQGAIGYTF